This entry describes one T cell receptor beta chain. Its antigen is currently unknown. These data come from a study of T-cell memory formation after mild COVID-19. Sample barcodes and UMIs were carried by the TCR alpha and TCR beta cDNA libraries that 5'RACE generated with constant-segment primers. TCRdb processed the 5' RACE reads anew with MiXCR; each CDR3 protein has one entry. The data contain 350,000 to 500,000 distinct CDR3 sequences, around 19% of them singletons. Study observations and caveats: A balance of CD4 and CD8 characterized clones contracting day 15 to 85, whereas later expanders leaned CD4+. Contracting CD8+ clones were enriched in EMRA, CD4+ mainly in CM and EM. Researchers found some responding clones in pre-infection memory, a sign that cross-reactive memory joined.

The V gene lost 2 bases and the J gene lost 0 bases, with 8 bases spanning the gap. This CDR3 is 15 amino acids long. Germline assignment: CDR1 LGHDT and CDR2 YNNKEL (reference sequence). The sequence was obtained from an adult woman who had mild COVID-19 (a few samples of this study predate the infection). Cell type and time point are not known. The chain has TRBV3-1 and TRBJ1-3; D call uncertain. Sequencing was done on a sample of PBMCs or a T cell subset sorted from them (not recorded which). CDR3 sequence: CASSQTADSGNTIYF. CDR3 nucleotides: TGTGCCAGCAGCCAAACAGCCGACTCTGGAAACACCATATATTTT.